The entry below gives a single T cell receptor beta chain sequence along with its context. The antigen is not known. The data derive from a study of T cells in Graves' hyperthyroidism and ophthalmopathy. Study in general: Upon initial diagnosis and before any treatment, peripheral blood was collected. The study, taken as a whole, reports: In the blood, most expanded thyroid clonotypes above 0.001 appeared as well. The model forecast ophthalmopathy, anticipating it by a median around 6.9 months before onset.

Thyroid ultrasound and orbital computed tomography, with clinical symptoms and serum thyroxine and TRAb, informed diagnoses. The CDR3 loop spans 15 amino acids. CDR1 and CDR2 (germline): MGHRA, YSYEKL. The ends were cut back, 1 base at V and 7 bases at J, with 16 bases in the middle. Researchers took RNA transcripts and amplified the TCR beta CDR3 regions from them. A first-round RT-PCR of the TCR CDR3 used the HTBI primer set. TCRdb redid the calling of the multiplex PCR reads with MiXCR, one entry per CDR3 protein. This table holds about 840,000 distinct CDR3 sequences, around 39% found once. The receptor was derived from a young man with Graves' hyperthyroidism. The chain carries TRBV4-1 and TRBJ1-1; D perhaps matches TRBD1 (5 bases). The source material was blood. The CDR3 nucleotides read TGCGCCAGCAGCCAAGGCGCAGGGTCGGGCCTTGAAGCTTTCTTT. Its protein product is CASSQGAGSGLEAFF.